This T cell receptor (beta chain) originates from a study of T cells after yellow fever vaccination. Whole-study results and caveats: Reappearance after the booster was seen for most primary-vaccination clones, at 96% CD4 and about 90% CD8. Weaker overall, the secondary response nonetheless peaked faster (day 5 versus 15). From the bulk population, abundant clonotypes could contaminate and appear within FACS-sorted repertoires.

The germline V gene has CDR1 SGHRS and CDR2 YFSETQ. The germline V and J ends were trimmed by 0 bases and 5 bases, with 14 bases remaining between them. The CDR3 is made up of 16 amino acids. By 5'RACE template switching, TCR cDNA was produced, with a universal primer site and UMIs added in the process. One entry per CDR3 protein results from TCRdb running MiXCR on the 5' RACE reads. This sample has fewer than 350,000 distinct CDR3 sequences, with roughly 3.5% found just once. On this clonotype: Its antigen is unidentified.

J is TRBJ2-2 and V is TRBV5-1; the D is unclear. Sequencing was performed on PBMCs, taken on the day of the yellow fever booster vaccination. The receptor's source is a man aged 18 to 29 who received the YFV17D yellow fever vaccine. The chain's CDR3 is CASSLGLSDQTGELFF. In DNA, the CDR3 is TGCGCCAGCAGCTTGGGACTGTCAGACCAGACCGGGGAGCTGTTTTTT.